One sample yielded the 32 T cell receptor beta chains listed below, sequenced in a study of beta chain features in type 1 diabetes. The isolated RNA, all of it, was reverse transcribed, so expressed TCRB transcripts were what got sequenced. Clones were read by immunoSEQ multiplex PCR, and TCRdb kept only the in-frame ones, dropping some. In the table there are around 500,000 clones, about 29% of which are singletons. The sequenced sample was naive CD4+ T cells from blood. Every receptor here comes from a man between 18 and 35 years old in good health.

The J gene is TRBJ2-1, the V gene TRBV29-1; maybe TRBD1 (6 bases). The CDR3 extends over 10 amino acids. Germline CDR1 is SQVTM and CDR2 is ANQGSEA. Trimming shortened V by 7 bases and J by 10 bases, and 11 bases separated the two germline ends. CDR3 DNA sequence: TGCAGCGCAGGGGTCGGGGAGCAGTTCTTC. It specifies CSAGVGEQFF.

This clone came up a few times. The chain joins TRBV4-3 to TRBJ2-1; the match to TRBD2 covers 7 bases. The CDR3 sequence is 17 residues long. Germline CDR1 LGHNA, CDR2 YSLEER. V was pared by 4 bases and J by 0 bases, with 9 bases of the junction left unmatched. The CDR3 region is CASSPSLARSSYNEQFF. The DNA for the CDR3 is TGCGCCAGCAGCCCCTCACTAGCGCGCAGCTCCTACAATGAGCAGTTCTTC.

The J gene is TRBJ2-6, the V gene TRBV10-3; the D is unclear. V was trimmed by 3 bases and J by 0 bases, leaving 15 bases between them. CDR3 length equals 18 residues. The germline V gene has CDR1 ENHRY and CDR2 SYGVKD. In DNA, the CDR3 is TGTGCCATCAGTGATCGGACGGAGCCCAGCTCTGGGGCCAACGTCCTGACTTTC. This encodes CAISDRTEPSSGANVLTF.

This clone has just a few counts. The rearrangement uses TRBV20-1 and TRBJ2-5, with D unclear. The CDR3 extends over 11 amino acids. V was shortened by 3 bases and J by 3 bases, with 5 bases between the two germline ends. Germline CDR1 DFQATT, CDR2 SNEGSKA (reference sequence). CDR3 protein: CSARAEETQYF. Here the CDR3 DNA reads TGCAGTGCTAGGGCTGAAGAGACCCAGTACTTC.

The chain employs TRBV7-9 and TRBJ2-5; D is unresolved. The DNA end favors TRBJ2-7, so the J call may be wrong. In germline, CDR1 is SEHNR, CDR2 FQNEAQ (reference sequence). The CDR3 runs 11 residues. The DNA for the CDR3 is TGTGCCAGCAGTCAGGCCCACGAGCAGTACTTC. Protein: CASSQAHEQYF.

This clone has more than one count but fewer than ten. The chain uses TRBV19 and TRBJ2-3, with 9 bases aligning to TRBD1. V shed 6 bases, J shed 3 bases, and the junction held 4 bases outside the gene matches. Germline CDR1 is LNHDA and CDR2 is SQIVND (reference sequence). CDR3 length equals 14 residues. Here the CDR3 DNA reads TGTGCCAGTAGGGACAGGGGTCGGACAGATACGCAGTATTTT. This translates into CASRDRGRTDTQYF.

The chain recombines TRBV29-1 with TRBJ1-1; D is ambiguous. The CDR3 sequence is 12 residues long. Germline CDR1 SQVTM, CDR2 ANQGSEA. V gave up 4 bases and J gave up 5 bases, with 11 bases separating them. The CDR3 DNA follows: TGCAGCGTTGCCCGGGAAAGGACTGAAGCTTTCTTT. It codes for CSVARERTEAFF. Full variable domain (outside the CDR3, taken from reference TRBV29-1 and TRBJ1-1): SAVISQKPSRDICQRGTSLTIQCQVDSQVTMMFWYRQQPGQSLTLIATANQGSEATYESGFVIDKFPISRPNLTFSTLTVSNMSPEDSSIYLCSVARERTEAFFGQGTRLTVV.

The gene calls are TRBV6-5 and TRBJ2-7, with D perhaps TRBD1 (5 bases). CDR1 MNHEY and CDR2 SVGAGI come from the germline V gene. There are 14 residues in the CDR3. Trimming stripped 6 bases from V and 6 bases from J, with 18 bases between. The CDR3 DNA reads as TGTGCCAGCAGCCCCGACCCAGGTAGGGGCGAGCAGTACTTC. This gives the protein CASSPDPGRGEQYF.

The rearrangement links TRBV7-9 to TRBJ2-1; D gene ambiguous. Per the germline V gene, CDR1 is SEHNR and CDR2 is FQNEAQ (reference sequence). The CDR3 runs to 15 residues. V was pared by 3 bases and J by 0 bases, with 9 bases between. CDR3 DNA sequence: TGTGCCAGCAGCTTTTCCCGGAGCTCCTACAATGAGCAGTTCTTC. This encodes CASSFSRSSYNEQFF.

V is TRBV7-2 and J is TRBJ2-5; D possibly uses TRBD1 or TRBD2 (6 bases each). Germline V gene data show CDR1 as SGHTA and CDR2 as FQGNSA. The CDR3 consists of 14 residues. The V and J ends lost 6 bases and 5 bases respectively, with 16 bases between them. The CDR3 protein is CASRPSGGGETQYF. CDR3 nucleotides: TGTGCCAGCAGACCAAGCGGAGGGGGGGAGACCCAGTACTTC. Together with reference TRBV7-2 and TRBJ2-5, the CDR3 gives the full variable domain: GAGVSQSPSNKVTEKGKDVELRCDPISGHTALYWYRQSLGQGLEFLIYFQGNSAPDKSGLPSDRFSAERTGGSVSTLTIQRTQQEDSAVYLCASRPSGGGETQYFGPGTRLLVL.

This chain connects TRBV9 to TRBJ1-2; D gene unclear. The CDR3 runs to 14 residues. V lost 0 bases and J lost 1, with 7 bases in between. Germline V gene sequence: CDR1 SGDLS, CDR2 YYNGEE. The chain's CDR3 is CASSVVGSNYGYTF. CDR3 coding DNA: TGTGCCAGCAGCGTAGTAGGGAGTAACTATGGCTACACCTTC.

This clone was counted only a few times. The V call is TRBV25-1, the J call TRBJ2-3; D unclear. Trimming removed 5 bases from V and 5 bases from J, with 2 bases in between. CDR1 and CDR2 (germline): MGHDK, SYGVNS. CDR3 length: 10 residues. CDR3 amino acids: CASSKDTQYF. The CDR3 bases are TGTGCCAGCAGTAAAGATACGCAGTATTTT.

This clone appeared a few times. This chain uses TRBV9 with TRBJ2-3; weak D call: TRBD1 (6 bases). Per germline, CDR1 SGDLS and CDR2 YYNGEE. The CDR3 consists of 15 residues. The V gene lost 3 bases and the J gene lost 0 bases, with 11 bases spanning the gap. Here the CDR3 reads CASSGGQRSTDTQYF. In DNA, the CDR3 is TGTGCCAGCAGCGGAGGACAGAGAAGCACAGATACGCAGTATTTT.

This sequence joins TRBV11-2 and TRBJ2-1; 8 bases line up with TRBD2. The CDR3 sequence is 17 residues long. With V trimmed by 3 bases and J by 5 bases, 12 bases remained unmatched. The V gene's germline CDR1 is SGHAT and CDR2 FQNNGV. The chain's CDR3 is CASSLQIAGIRNNEQFF. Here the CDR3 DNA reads TGTGCCAGCAGCTTGCAAATAGCGGGAATTCGTAACAATGAGCAGTTCTTC. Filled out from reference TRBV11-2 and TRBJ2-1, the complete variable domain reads EAGVAQSPRYKIIEKRQSVAFWCNPISGHATLYWYQQILGQGPKLLIQFQNNGVVDDSQLPKDRFSAERLKGVDSTLKIQPAKLEDSAVYLCASSLQIAGIRNNEQFFGPGTRLTVL.

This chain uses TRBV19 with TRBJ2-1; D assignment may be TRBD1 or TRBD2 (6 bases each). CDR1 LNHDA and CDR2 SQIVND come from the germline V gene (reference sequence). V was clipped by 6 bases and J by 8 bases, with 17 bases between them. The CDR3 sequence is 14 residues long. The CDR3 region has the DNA TGTGCCAGTAGGCCAGGGGCCGGGGGCGATGAGCAGTTCTTC. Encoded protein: CASRPGAGGDEQFF.

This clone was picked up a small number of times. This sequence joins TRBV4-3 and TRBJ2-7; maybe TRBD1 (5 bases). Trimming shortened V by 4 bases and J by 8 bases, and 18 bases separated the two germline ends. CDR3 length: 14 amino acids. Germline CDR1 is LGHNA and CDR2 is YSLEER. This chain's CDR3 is CASSPEHRTGQQYF. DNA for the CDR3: TGCGCCAGCAGCCCCGAACACAGGACGGGCCAGCAGTACTTC.

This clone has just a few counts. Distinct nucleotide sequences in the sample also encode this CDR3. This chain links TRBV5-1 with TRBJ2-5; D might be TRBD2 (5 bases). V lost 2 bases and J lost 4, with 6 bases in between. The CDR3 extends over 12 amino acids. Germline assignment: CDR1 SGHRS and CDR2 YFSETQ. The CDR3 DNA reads TGCGCCAGCAGCTTCGCGGGAGAGACCCAGTACTTC. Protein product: CASSFAGETQYF.

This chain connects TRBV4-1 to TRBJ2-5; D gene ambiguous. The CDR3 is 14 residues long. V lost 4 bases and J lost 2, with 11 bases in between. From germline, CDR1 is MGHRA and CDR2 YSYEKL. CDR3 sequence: CASSPWGLQETQYF. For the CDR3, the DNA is TGCGCCAGCAGCCCCTGGGGTTTGCAAGAGACCCAGTACTTC.

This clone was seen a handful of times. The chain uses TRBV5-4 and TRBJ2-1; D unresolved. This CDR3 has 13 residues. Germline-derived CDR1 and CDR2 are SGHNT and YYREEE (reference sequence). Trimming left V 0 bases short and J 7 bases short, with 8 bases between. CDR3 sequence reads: CASSLGRTNEQFF. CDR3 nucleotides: TGTGCCAGCAGCTTGGGACGGACGAATGAGCAGTTCTTC.

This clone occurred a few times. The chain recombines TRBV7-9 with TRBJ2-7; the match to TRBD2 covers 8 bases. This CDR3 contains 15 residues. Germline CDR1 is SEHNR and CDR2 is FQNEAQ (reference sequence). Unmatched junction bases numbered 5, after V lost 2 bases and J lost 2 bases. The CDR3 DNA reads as TGTGCCAGCAGCTTACCAGCGGGAGATCCCTACGAGCAGTACTTC. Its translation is CASSLPAGDPYEQYF.

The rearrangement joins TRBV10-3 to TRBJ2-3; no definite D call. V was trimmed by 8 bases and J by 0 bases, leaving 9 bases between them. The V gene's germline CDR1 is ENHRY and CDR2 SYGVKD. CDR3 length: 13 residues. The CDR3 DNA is TGTGCCATCTCCACCTTTAGCACAGATACGCAGTATTTT. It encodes CAISTFSTDTQYF.

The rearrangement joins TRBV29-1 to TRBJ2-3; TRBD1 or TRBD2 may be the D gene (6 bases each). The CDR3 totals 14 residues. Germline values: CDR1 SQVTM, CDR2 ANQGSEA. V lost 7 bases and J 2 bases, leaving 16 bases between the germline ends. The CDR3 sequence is CSGGGTSSTDTQYF. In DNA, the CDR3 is TGCAGCGGGGGCGGGACATCTTCCACAGATACGCAGTATTTT.

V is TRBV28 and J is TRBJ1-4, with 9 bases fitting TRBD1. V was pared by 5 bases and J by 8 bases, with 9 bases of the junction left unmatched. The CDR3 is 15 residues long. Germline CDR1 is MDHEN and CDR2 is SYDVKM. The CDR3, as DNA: TGTGCCAGCAGTCCCCGGGACAGGGTGGAGGAAAAACTGTTTTTT. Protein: CASSPRDRVEEKLFF. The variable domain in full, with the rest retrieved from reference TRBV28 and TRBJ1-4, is DVKVTQSSRYLVKRTGEKVFLECVQDMDHENMFWYRQDPGLGLRLIYFSYDVKMKEKGDIPEGYSVSREKKERFSLILESASTNQTSMYLCASSPRDRVEEKLFFGSGTQLSVL.

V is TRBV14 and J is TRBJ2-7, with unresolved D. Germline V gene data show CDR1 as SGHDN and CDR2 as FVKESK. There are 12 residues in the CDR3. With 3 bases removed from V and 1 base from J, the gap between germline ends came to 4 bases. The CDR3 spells CASSHGSYEQYF. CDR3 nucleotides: TGTGCCAGCAGCCACGGATCCTACGAGCAGTACTTC.

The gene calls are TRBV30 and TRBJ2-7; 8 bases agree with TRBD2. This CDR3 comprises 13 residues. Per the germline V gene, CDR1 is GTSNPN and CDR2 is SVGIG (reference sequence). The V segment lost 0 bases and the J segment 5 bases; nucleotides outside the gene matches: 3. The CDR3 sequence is CAWSVEAGDEQYF. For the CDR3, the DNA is TGTGCCTGGAGTGTAGAAGCGGGAGACGAGCAGTACTTC. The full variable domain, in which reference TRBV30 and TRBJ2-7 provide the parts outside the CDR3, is SQTIHQWPATLVQPVGSPLSLECTVEGTSNPNLYWYRQAAGRGLQLLFYSVGIGQISSEVPQNLSASRPQDRQFILSSKKLLLSDSGFYLCAWSVEAGDEQYFGPGTRLTVT.

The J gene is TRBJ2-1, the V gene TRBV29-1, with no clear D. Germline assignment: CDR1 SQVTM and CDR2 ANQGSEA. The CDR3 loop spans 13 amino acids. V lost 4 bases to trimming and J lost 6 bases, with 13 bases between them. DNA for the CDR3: TGCAGCGTTGTTGGAGTTATCCCCAATGAGCAGTTCTTC. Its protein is CSVVGVIPNEQFF.

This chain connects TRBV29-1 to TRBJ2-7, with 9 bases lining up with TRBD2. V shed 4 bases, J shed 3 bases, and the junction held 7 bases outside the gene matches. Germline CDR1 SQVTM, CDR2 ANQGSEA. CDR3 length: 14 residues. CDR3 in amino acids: CSVALAGHLYEQYF. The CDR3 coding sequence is TGCAGCGTTGCCCTAGCGGGACACCTCTACGAGCAGTACTTC.

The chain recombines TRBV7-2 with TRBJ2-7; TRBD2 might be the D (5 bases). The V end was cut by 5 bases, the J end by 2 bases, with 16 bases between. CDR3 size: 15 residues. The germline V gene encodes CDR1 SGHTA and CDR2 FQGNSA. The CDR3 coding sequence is TGTGCCAGCAGCCGTGCCCCTACCGGGACCTACGAGCAGTACTTC. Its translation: CASSRAPTGTYEQYF.

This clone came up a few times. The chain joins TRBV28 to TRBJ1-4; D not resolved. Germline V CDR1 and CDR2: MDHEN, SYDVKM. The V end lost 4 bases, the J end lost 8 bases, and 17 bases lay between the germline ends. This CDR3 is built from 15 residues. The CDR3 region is CASSSGGRANEKLFF. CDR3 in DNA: TGTGCCAGCAGTTCCGGCGGCCGCGCGAACGAAAAACTGTTTTTT.

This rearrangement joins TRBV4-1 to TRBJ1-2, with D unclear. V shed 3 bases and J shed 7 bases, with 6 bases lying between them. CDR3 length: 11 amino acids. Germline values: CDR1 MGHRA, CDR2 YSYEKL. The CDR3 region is CASSQFGGYTF. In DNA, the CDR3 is TGCGCCAGCAGCCAGTTTGGTGGCTACACCTTC.

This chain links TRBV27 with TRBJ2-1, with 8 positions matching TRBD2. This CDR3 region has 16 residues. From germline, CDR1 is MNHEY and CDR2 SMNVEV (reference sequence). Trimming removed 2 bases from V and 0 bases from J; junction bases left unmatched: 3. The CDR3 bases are TGTGCCAGCAGTTTAAGGGGGACTAGCTCCTACAATGAGCAGTTCTTC. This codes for CASSLRGTSSYNEQFF.

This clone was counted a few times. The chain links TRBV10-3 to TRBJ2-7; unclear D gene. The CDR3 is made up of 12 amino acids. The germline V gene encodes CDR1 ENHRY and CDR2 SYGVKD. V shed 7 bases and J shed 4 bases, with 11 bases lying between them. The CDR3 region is CAITADGYEQYF. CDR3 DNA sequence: TGTGCCATCACGGCAGATGGTTACGAGCAGTACTTC.